The TCR beta chain under discussion was sequenced for a study of T-cell reconstitution after alpha-beta-depleted transplantation in children. In regard to this clonotype: The antigen is not known.

The study, taken as a whole, reports: At the one-year point after transplant, T-cell counts and TCRbeta diversity were found to come mostly from T cells that had been newly produced. There were reportedly several hundred expanded graft clones from which alpha-beta T cells came about two months after transplant.

Preparation of the TCRbeta library was carried out with unique molecular identifiers. TCRdb reprocessed the PCR reads with MiXCR, giving one entry per CDR3 protein. The sample has 600,000 or so distinct CDR3 sequences, 20% to 25% seen once. The clonotype was recovered from a boy under three years old who had a stem cell transplant for acute myeloid leukemia, so the T cells may come from the graft donor. This specimen consisted of PBMCs, mostly from graft donor cells, obtained 360 days after TCRalphabeta/CD19-depleted stem cell transplant.

The CDR3 DNA sequence: TGCGCCAGCAGCCCACGGCATCATAAACCGGGCCTCACCTACGAGCAGTACTTC. It specifies CASSPRHHKPGLTYEQYF. The genes are TRBV4-3 and TRBJ2-7; D remains unclear. The CDR3 contains 18 residues. V was trimmed by 4 bases and J by 2 bases, leaving 24 bases between them. Germline-derived CDR1 and CDR2 are LGHNA and YSLEER.